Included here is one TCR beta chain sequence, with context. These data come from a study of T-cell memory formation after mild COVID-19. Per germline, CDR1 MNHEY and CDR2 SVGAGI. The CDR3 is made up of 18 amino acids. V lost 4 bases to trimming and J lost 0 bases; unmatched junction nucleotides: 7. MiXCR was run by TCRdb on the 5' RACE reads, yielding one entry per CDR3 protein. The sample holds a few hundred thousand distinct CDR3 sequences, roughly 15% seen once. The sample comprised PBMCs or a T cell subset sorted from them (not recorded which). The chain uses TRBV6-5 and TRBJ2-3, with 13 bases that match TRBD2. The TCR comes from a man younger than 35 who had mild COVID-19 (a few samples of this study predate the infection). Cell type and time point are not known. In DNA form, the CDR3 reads TGTGCCAGCAGTTTTGGAACTAGCGGGGGGGCTAGCACAGATACGCAGTATTTT. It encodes CASSFGTSGGASTDTQYF.